This is a list of T cell receptor beta chains from one sample in a study of T cells in tuberculosis. The protocol was immunoSEQ multiplex PCR, while the TCRdb copy is restricted to in-frame clones and leaves out a portion. This table holds about 33,000 clones, about nine tenths found once. Input material: PBMCs. These receptors originate from a donor aged 10-29 years with latent tuberculosis or without tuberculosis infection. Some clones in this sample may be carry-over from other donors' samples. CDR3s include the opening cysteine and the closing phenylalanine or tryptophan. The D gene is left open where the match is weak. Part of the rows lack a size; the others show once, few, many or a class for expanded clones.

CDR3: CASSLVGTGLYEQYF
DNA: TGTGCCAGCAGCTTGGTAGGGACAGGGCTCTACGAGCAGTACTTC
J: TRBJ2-7
size: NA
V: TRBV5-5
D: TRBD1

CDR3: CATSERDYNEQFF
DNA: TGTGCCACCAGCGAGCGGGACTACAATGAGCAGTTCTTC
J: TRBJ2-1
size: NA
V: TRBV15
D: TRBD2

CDR3: CASSWGQGIGYTF
DNA: TGTGCCAGCAGCTGGGGACAGGGTATAGGCTACACCTTC
J: TRBJ1-2
size: NA
V: TRBV7-9
D: TRBD1

CDR3: CASSVFPKQGDTDTQYF
DNA: TGTGCCAGCAGTGTTTTCCCCAAACAGGGGGACACAGATACGCAGTATTTT
J: TRBJ2-3
size: NA
V: TRBV6-1
D: TRBD1

CDR3: CASSGSGTSGRGETQYF
DNA: TGTGCCAGCAGTGGATCCGGGACTAGCGGGAGAGGAGAGACCCAGTACTTC
J: TRBJ2-5
size: NA
V: TRBV25-1
D: TRBD2

CDR3: CASSGGEGGSGYEQYF
DNA: TGTGCCAGCAGTGGGGGGGAGGGAGGCTCCGGGTACGAGCAGTACTTC
J: TRBJ2-7
size: NA
V: TRBV6-1
D: TRBD2

CDR3: CASGGSGSNEQFF
DNA: TGTGCCAGCGGGGGTAGCGGGAGTAATGAGCAGTTCTTC
J: TRBJ2-1
size: NA
V: TRBV27
D: TRBD2

CDR3: CASSYPGLSYEQYF
DNA: TGTGCCAGCAGTTATCCGGGACTAAGTTACGAGCAGTACTTC
J: TRBJ2-7
size: NA
V: TRBV5-4
D: TRBD2

CDR3: CASSFFRQGKNTEAFF
DNA: TGTGCCAGCAGCTTCTTCCGACAGGGAAAGAACACTGAAGCTTTCTTT
J: TRBJ1-1
size: NA
V: TRBV13
D: TRBD1

CDR3: CASALAGGPSDTQYF
DNA: TGTGCCAGCGCACTAGCGGGGGGGCCGTCAGATACGCAGTATTTT
J: TRBJ2-3
size: NA
V: TRBV19
D: TRBD2

CDR3: CASSEFGLSYEQYF
DNA: TGTGCCAGCAGTGAATTCGGTCTCTCCTACGAGCAGTACTTC
J: TRBJ2-7
size: NA
V: TRBV6-1
D: NA

CDR3: CASSFRFTSGSQETQYF
DNA: TGTGCCAGCAGCTTTAGATTCACTAGCGGGAGCCAAGAGACCCAGTACTTC
J: TRBJ2-5
size: NA
V: TRBV5-5
D: TRBD2

CDR3: CASFQTGSSEQYF
DNA: TGTGCCAGTTTTCAAACAGGGTCTTCGGAGCAGTACTTC
J: TRBJ2-7
size: NA
V: TRBV6-5
D: NA

CDR3: CASSYSERLSGNTIYF
DNA: TGTGCCAGCAGTTACTCTGAAAGACTGTCTGGAAACACCATATATTTT
J: TRBJ1-3
size: once
V: TRBV6-5
D: NA

CDR3: CASGKGDTTTNEKLFF
DNA: TGTGCCAGCGGGAAGGGGGACACTACAACTAATGAAAAACTGTTTTTT
J: TRBJ1-4
size: NA
V: TRBV2
D: NA

CDR3: CASSYRTGVQETQYF
DNA: TGTGCCAGCAGTTACCGGACAGGGGTCCAAGAGACCCAGTACTTC
J: TRBJ2-5
size: NA
V: TRBV6-5
D: TRBD1

CDR3: CASSLNGPGGIYGYTF
DNA: TGTGCCAGCAGTTTAAATGGACCCGGGGGTATCTATGGCTACACCTTC
J: TRBJ1-2
size: NA
V: TRBV28
D: NA

CDR3: CALDRGFMNTEAFF
DNA: TGTGCCTTGGACAGGGGCTTTATGAACACTGAAGCTTTCTTT
J: TRBJ1-1
size: NA
V: TRBV30
D: TRBD1

CDR3: CASSGLAGYNEQFF
DNA: TGTGCCAGCAGTGGACTAGCGGGATATAATGAGCAGTTCTTC
J: TRBJ2-1
size: NA
V: TRBV2
D: TRBD2

CDR3: CASSPGFYGYTF
DNA: TGTGCCAGCAGTCCGGGATTCTATGGCTACACCTTC
J: TRBJ1-2
size: NA
V: TRBV9
D: NA

CDR3: CSVEDRGGKLFF
DNA: TGCAGCGTTGAAGATAGAGGGGGAAAACTGTTTTTT
J: TRBJ1-4
size: once
V: TRBV29-1
D: NA

CDR3: CAHIAGGSADEQYF
DNA: TGTGCCCATATAGCTGGCGGGAGTGCCGACGAGCAGTACTTC
J: TRBJ2-7
size: NA
V: TRBV30
D: TRBD2

CDR3: CASSFWGDYGYTF
DNA: TGTGCCAGCAGCTTTTGGGGGGACTATGGCTACACCTTC
J: TRBJ1-2
size: NA
V: TRBV5-6
D: NA

CDR3: CASSSLYTEAFF
DNA: TGTGCCAGCAGTTCTTTGTACACTGAAGCTTTCTTT
J: TRBJ1-1
size: NA
V: TRBV6-5
D: NA

CDR3: CASSVSRYTYNEQFF
DNA: TGTGCCAGCAGCGTTTCTAGATACACCTACAATGAGCAGTTCTTC
J: TRBJ2-1
size: NA
V: TRBV9
D: NA

CDR3: CASSFGSLDYEQYF
DNA: TGTGCCAGCAGCTTTGGATCGCTAGATTACGAGCAGTACTTC
J: TRBJ2-7
size: NA
V: TRBV5-6
D: NA

CDR3: CAIRREQGDNEQFF
DNA: TGTGCCATCAGAAGGGAACAGGGGGACAATGAGCAGTTCTTC
J: TRBJ2-1
size: NA
V: TRBV10-3
D: TRBD1

CDR3: CASSEMDTANTEAFF
DNA: TGTGCCAGCAGTGAAATGGACACCGCGAACACTGAAGCTTTCTTT
J: TRBJ1-1
size: NA
V: TRBV6-1
D: NA

CDR3: CASSQDWQGLAGGGNEQFF
DNA: TGCGCCAGCAGCCAAGACTGGCAGGGACTAGCGGGAGGGGGGAATGAGCAGTTCTTC
J: TRBJ2-1
size: NA
V: TRBV4-1
D: TRBD2

CDR3: CASSYSTGVYEQYF
DNA: TGTGCCAGCAGTTACTCGACAGGCGTCTACGAGCAGTACTTC
J: TRBJ2-7
size: NA
V: TRBV6-5
D: NA

CDR3: CATRLAGGPFDEQFF
DNA: TGTGCCACCAGACTAGCGGGAGGGCCTTTTGATGAGCAGTTCTTC
J: TRBJ2-1
size: NA
V: TRBV10-3
D: TRBD2

CDR3: CASSSSRAGAPDTQYF
DNA: TGTGCCAGCAGTTCTTCTCGAGCGGGGGCCCCAGATACGCAGTATTTT
J: TRBJ2-3
size: NA
V: TRBV6-5
D: TRBD2

CDR3: CASSIEGATGELFF
DNA: TGTGCCAGTAGTATAGAAGGGGCCACCGGGGAGCTGTTTTTT
J: TRBJ2-2
size: NA
V: TRBV19
D: NA

CDR3: CASSRAGGVTF
DNA: TGTGCCAGCAGCCGGGCGGGGGGAGTCACCTTC
J: TRBJ1-2
size: NA
V: TRBV7-2
D: NA

CDR3: CASRRLGPGQGSFGYTF
DNA: TGCGCCAGCAGAAGACTTGGTCCGGGACAGGGGTCGTTTGGCTACACCTTC
J: TRBJ1-2
size: NA
V: TRBV5-1
D: TRBD1

CDR3: CASSLATSAGYEQYF
DNA: TGTGCCAGCAGCTTAGCGACGTCGGCAGGCTACGAGCAGTACTTC
J: TRBJ2-7
size: NA
V: TRBV7-8
D: NA

CDR3: CASSPETGLMYNEQFF
DNA: TGTGCCAGCAGCCCTGAAACGGGACTGATGTACAATGAGCAGTTCTTC
J: TRBJ2-1
size: NA
V: TRBV5-6
D: NA

CDR3: CATSGWDRGQYGYTF
DNA: TGTGCCACCAGCGGCTGGGACAGGGGGCAATATGGCTACACCTTC
J: TRBJ1-2
size: NA
V: TRBV15
D: TRBD1

CDR3: CASTPGLAGVHEQYF
DNA: TGTGCCAGCACCCCGGGGCTAGCGGGAGTACACGAGCAGTACTTC
J: TRBJ2-7
size: once
V: TRBV11-2
D: TRBD2

CDR3: CASSSTGSSYEQYF
DNA: TGTGCCAGCAGCTCGACAGGCAGCAGCTACGAGCAGTACTTC
J: TRBJ2-7
size: NA
V: TRBV7-2
D: NA

CDR3: CASIQGGDTGELFF
DNA: TGTGCCAGCATCCAGGGGGGGGACACCGGGGAGCTGTTTTTT
J: TRBJ2-2
size: NA
V: TRBV4-2
D: NA